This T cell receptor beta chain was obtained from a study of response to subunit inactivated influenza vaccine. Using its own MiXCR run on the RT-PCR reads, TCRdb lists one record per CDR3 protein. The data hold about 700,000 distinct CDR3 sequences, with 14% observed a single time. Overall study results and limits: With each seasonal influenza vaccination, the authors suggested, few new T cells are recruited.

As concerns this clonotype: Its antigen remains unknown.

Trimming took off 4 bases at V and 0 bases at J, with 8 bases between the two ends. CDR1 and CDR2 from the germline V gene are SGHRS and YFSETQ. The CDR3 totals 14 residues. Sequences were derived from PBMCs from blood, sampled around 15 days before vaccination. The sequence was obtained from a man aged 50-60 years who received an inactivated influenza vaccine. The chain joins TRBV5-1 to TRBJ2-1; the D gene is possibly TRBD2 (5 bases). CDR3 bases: TGCGCCAGCAGCGGCCGGGACTCCTACAATGAGCAGTTCTTC. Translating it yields CASSGRDSYNEQFF.